The 17 T cell receptor beta chains listed next were all sequenced from one sample in a study of T cell repertoires in cytomegalovirus infection. TCRdb re-analysed the reads in MiXCR, keeping a single row per CDR3 protein. The sample lists hundreds of thousands of distinct CDR3 sequences, roughly 33% seen once, with approximately 18% in the top ten. Their cognate antigens are unknown. The sequenced sample was cultured PBMCs, obtained from culture after CMV antigen stimulation. The receptors originated from a human donor in good health (CMV status not recorded). Some clones in this sample may be carry-over from other donors' samples.

This clonotype showed up just a few times. V usage is TRBV11-3 and J usage is TRBJ2-1; D is possibly TRBD2 (6 bases). The CDR3 runs 14 residues. V gave up 5 bases and J gave up 9 bases, with 17 bases separating them. Per the germline V gene, CDR1 is SGHNT and CDR2 is YENEEA. For the CDR3, the DNA is TGTGCCAGCAGCCTGGAGGGACCCCGCGGTGAGCAGTTCTTC. Residues: CASSLEGPRGEQFF.

This clonotype was seen a few times. V is TRBV27 and J is TRBJ1-6; D may be TRBD1 (5 bases). This CDR3 has 12 amino acids. Germline assignment: CDR1 MNHEY and CDR2 SMNVEV (reference sequence). V dropped 6 bases and J dropped 8 bases, with 8 bases sitting between them. This chain's CDR3 is CASRRQYSPLHF. The CDR3 DNA sequence: TGTGCCAGCAGACGACAGTATTCACCCCTCCACTTT.

This clonotype was counted only a few times. The CDR3, as DNA: TGTGCCAGCAGGCTAAGGGGGGGGGAAATCAGGGGAATGAGCTATGGCTACACCTTC. It translates to CASRLRGGEIRGMSYGYTF. This chain joins TRBV27 and TRBJ1-2, with a possible D match to TRBD1 (6 bases). CDR3 length: 19 amino acids. V lost 6 bases to trimming and J lost 4 bases, with 30 bases between them. Germline-derived CDR1 and CDR2 are MNHEY and SMNVEV (reference sequence).

This clonotype was seen a handful of times. This chain connects TRBV10-3 to TRBJ1-1, with D unclear. Deletions cut 6 bases from V and 1 base from J, with 15 bases between. CDR1 and CDR2 from the germline V gene are ENHRY and SYGVKD. The CDR3 spans 15 residues. The CDR3: CAIRDFGLTNTEAFF. CDR3 DNA sequence: TGTGCCATCAGGGACTTTGGTCTAACGAACACTGAAGCTTTCTTT.

This clonotype has more than one count but fewer than ten. The J gene is TRBJ1-2, the V gene TRBV4-3; D possibly corresponds to TRBD1 (5 bases). Germline assignment: CDR1 LGHNA and CDR2 YSLEER. The germline V and J ends were trimmed by 1 base and 2 bases, with 8 bases remaining between them. There are 14 residues in the CDR3. The CDR3 protein is CASSQGGLNYGYTF. The CDR3 coding sequence is TGCGCCAGCAGCCAAGGGGGGTTAAACTATGGCTACACCTTC.

The V gene is TRBV7-8, the J gene TRBJ2-3; D may be TRBD1 or TRBD2 (5 bases each). Germline V gene data show CDR1 as SGHVS and CDR2 as FQNEAQ. V lost 0 bases, J lost 3 bases, and 16 bases lay in between. The CDR3 has 17 amino acids. The CDR3, as DNA: TGTGCCAGCAGCTTAGCGGGGGTAGCGCTAGCTACAGATACGCAGTATTTT. It specifies CASSLAGVALATDTQYF.

V gene TRBV2 combines with J gene TRBJ2-7; unclear D gene. This CDR3 contains 12 residues. Germline assignment: CDR1 SNHLY and CDR2 FYNNEI. The V and J ends lost 10 bases and 1 base respectively, with 11 bases between them. CDR3 region: CATILGSYEQYF. CDR3 nucleotide sequence: TGTGCCACCATTTTGGGGTCCTACGAGCAGTACTTC.

This clonotype was observed a handful of times. This chain connects TRBV6-5 to TRBJ2-1; TRBD2 is a possible D gene (6 bases). CDR3 length: 14 residues. CDR1 is MNHEY, CDR2 SVGAGI, per germline. V was cut by 6 bases and J by 10 bases, with 19 bases left in between. DNA of the CDR3: TGTGCCAGCAGCGAACATTCCCTAGCGAACGAGCAGTTCTTC. It yields the protein CASSEHSLANEQFF.

V usage is TRBV7-6 and J usage is TRBJ1-1; no clear D. Germline V gene lookup returns CDR1 SGHVS and CDR2 FNYEAQ. This CDR3 has 12 amino acids. V was pared by 0 bases and J by 10 bases, with 9 bases between. The CDR3 region is CASSLALPGAFF. CDR3 coding DNA: TGTGCCAGCAGCTTAGCGCTCCCCGGAGCTTTCTTT.

This clonotype was observed at least ten times. The chain couples TRBV7-2 to TRBJ1-2; 7 positions match TRBD1. Germline V lookup: CDR1 SGHTA, CDR2 FQGNSA. Trimming at V came to 3 bases and at J to 7 bases, leaving 5 bases not matched to a gene. The length of the CDR3 is 13 residues. CDR3 sequence: CASSFDRVSGYTF. The CDR3 coding sequence is TGTGCCAGCAGCTTCGACAGGGTTTCTGGCTACACCTTC. The full variable domain, rest sourced from reference TRBV7-2 and TRBJ1-2, is GAGVSQSPSNKVTEKGKDVELRCDPISGHTALYWYRQSLGQGLEFLIYFQGNSAPDKSGLPSDRFSAERTGGSVSTLTIQRTQQEDSAVYLCASSFDRVSGYTFGSGTRLTVV.

This rearrangement joins TRBV5-4 to TRBJ2-2, with D possibly being TRBD1 (5 bases). The CDR3 is 14 amino acids. The ends were cut back, 4 bases at V and 3 bases at J, with 10 bases in the middle. The germline gives CDR1 SGHNT, CDR2 YYREEE (reference sequence). The CDR3 loop reads CASSAPGYTGELFF. CDR3 coding DNA: TGTGCCAGCAGCGCACCAGGGTACACCGGGGAGCTGTTTTTT.

This clonotype was detected many times. V and J are TRBV7-2 and TRBJ2-6, with a possible D match to TRBD1 (5 bases). The V end was cut by 1 base, the J end by 2 bases, with 6 bases between. CDR3 length: 15 residues. In germline, CDR1 is SGHTA, CDR2 FQGNSA. This chain's CDR3 is CASSLEGTGANVLTF. The CDR3 DNA reads TGTGCCAGCAGCTTAGAGGGGACTGGGGCCAACGTCCTGACTTTC.

This chain uses TRBV4-3 with TRBJ1-2, with D possibly matching TRBD1 (5 bases). Germline assignment: CDR1 LGHNA and CDR2 YSLEER. The CDR3 has 12 residues. V was pared by 4 bases and J by 7 bases, with 10 bases between. The DNA of the CDR3 is TGCGCCAGCAGCCTCCCAGGGTCTGGCTACACCTTC. Translating gives CASSLPGSGYTF.

The chain uses TRBV12-3 or TRBV12-4 and TRBJ1-5; weak D call: TRBD1 (6 bases). V gave up 3 bases and J gave up 2 bases, with 8 bases separating them. This CDR3 contains 14 residues. The CDR3 loop is CASSFGGRNQPQHF. In nucleotides, the CDR3 is TGTGCCAGCAGTTTCGGGGGCCGCAATCAGCCCCAGCATTTT.

This clonotype was counted between two and nine times. The chain recombines TRBV7-2 with TRBJ1-3; D may be TRBD1 (5 bases). Germline values: CDR1 SGHTA, CDR2 FQGNSA. The V end was cut by 5 bases, the J end by 4 bases, with 15 bases between. The CDR3 has 15 amino acids. This chain's CDR3 is CASSQVGGAGNTIYF. The CDR3 region has the DNA TGTGCCAGCAGCCAAGTGGGGGGTGCGGGAAACACCATATATTTT.

This chain joins TRBV5-4 and TRBJ1-1; D remains ambiguous. CDR1 is SGHNT, CDR2 YYREEE, per germline (reference sequence). CDR3 size: 14 residues. V gave up 10 bases and J gave up 7 bases, with 23 bases separating them. DNA of the CDR3: TGTGCCTCGCAATCGGGTCGGGGAGGGAGTGAAGCTTTCTTT. Protein sequence: CASQSGRGGSEAFF.

The V and J genes are TRBV12-3 or TRBV12-4 and TRBJ2-2; TRBD1 might be the D (6 bases). The germline V and J ends were trimmed by 3 bases and 3 bases, with 11 bases remaining between them. The CDR3 runs 15 residues. CDR3 in amino acids: CASSFGGQYTGELFF. In DNA, the CDR3 is TGTGCCAGCAGTTTCGGAGGACAGTACACCGGGGAGCTGTTTTTT.